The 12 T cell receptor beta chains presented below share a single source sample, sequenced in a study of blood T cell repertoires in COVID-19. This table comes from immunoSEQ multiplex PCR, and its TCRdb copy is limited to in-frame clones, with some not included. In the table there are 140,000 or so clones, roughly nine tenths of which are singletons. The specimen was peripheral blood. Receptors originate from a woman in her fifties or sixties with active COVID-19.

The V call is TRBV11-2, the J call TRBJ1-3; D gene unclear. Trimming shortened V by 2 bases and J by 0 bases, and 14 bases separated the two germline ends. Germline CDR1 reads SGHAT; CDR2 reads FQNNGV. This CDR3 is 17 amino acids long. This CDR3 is CASSLRIQVTSGNTIYF. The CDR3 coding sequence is TGTGCCAGCAGCTTAAGGATCCAGGTGACCTCTGGAAACACCATATATTTT. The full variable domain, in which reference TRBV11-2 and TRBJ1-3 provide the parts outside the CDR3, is EAGVAQSPRYKIIEKRQSVAFWCNPISGHATLYWYQQILGQGPKLLIQFQNNGVVDDSQLPKDRFSAERLKGVDSTLKIQPAKLEDSAVYLCASSLRIQVTSGNTIYFGEGSWLTVV.

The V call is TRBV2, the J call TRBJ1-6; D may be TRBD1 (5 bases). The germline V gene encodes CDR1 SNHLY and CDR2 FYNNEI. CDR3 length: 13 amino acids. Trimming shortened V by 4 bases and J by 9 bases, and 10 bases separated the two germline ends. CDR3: CASSGGRSSPLHF. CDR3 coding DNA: TGTGCCAGCAGTGGGGGCCGAAGTTCACCCCTCCACTTT.

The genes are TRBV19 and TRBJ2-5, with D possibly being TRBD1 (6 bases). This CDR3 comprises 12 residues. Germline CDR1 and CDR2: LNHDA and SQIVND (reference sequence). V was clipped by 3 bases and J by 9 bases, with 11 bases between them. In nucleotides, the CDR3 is TGTGCCAGTAGTATCCCCCCAGGGGCCCAGTACTTC. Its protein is CASSIPPGAQYF. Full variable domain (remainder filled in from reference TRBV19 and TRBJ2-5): DGGITQSPKYLFRKEGQNVTLSCEQNLNHDAMYWYRQDPGQGLRLIYYSQIVNDFQKGDIAEGYSVSREKKESFPLTVTSAQKNPTAFYLCASSIPPGAQYFGPGTRLLVL.

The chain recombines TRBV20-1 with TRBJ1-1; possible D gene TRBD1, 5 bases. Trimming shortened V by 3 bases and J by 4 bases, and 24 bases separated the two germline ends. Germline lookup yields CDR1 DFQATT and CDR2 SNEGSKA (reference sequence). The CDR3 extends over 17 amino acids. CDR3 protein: CSASSVWRGSSSTEAFF. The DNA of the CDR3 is TGCAGTGCTAGTTCCGTGTGGAGGGGATCGAGTTCCACTGAAGCTTTCTTT.

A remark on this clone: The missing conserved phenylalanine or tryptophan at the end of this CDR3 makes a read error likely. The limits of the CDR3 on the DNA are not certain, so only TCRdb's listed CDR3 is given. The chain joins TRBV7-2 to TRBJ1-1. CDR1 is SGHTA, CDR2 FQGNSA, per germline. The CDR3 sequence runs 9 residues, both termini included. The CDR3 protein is CARLPAEEL.

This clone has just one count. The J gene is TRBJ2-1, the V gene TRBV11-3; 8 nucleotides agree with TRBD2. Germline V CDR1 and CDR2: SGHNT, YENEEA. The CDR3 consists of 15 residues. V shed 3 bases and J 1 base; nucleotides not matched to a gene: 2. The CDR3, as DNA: TGTGCCAGCAGCTTTGGCGGGAGGTCCTACAATGAGCAGTTCTTC. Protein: CASSFGGRSYNEQFF.

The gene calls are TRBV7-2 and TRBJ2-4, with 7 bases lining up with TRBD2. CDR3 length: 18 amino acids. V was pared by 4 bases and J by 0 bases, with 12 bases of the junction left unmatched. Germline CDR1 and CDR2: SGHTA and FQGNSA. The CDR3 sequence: CASSWGPGGLLAKNIQYF. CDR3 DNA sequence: TGTGCCAGCAGCTGGGGCCCGGGGGGACTACTAGCCAAAAACATTCAGTACTTC.

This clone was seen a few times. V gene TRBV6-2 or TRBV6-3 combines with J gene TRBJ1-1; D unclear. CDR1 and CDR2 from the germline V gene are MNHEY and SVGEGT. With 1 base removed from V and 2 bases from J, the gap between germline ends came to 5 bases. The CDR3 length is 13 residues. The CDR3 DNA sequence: TGTGCCAGCAGTTACTGGCAAAACACTGAAGCTTTCTTT. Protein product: CASSYWQNTEAFF.

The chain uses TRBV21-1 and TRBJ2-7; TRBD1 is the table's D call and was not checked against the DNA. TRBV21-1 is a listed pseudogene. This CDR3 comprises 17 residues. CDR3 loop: CASSKTWVDTGSYEQYF. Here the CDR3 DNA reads TGTGCCAGCAGCAAAACTTGGGTGGACACGGGCTCCTACGAGCAGTACTTC.

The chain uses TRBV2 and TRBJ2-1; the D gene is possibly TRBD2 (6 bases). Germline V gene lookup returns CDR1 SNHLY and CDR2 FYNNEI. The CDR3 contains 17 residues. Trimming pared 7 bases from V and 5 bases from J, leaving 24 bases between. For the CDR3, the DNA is TGTGCCAGCACTCTGCGGGAAACCACCCCGGGGGACAATGAGCAGTTCTTC. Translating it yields CASTLRETTPGDNEQFF.

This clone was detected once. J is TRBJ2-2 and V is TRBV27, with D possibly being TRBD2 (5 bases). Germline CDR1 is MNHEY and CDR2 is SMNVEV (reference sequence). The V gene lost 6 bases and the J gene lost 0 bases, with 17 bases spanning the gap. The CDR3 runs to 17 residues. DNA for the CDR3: TGTGCCAGCAGACCGATGCTTGGAGGACCGAACACCGGGGAGCTGTTTTTT. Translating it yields CASRPMLGGPNTGELFF.

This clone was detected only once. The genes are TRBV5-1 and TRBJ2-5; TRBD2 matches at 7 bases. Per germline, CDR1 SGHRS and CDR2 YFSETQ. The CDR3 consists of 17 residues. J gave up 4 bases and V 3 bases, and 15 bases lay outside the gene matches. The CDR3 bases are TGCGCCAGCAGCTACTCTCGCCCTAGCGGTGGGGGAGAGACCCAGTACTTC. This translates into CASSYSRPSGGGETQYF.